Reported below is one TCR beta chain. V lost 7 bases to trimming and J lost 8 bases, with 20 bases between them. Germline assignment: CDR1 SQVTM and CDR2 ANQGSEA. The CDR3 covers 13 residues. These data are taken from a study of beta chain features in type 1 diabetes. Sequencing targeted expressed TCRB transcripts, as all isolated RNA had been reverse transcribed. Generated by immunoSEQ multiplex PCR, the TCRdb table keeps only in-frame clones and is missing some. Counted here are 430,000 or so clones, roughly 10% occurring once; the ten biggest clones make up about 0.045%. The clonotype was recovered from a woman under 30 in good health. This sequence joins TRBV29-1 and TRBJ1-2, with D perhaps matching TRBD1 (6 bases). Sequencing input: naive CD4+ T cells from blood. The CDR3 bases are TGCAGCGCTACTAAGGACAGTTGGGGCGGCTACACCTTC. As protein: CSATKDSWGGYTF.